This paragraph covers one T cell receptor beta chain sequence. What it recognizes is unknown. The PCR ran on 60 Vbeta and 13 Jbeta primers. The method was immunoSEQ multiplex PCR; TCRdb's version includes in-frame clones alone and lacks a portion of them. The sample has over 60,000 clones; the top ten hold 7.5% to 8%. The V and J ends lost 3 bases and 8 bases respectively, with 5 bases between them. This CDR3 has 11 residues. Germline loops: CDR1 SGHTA, CDR2 FQGNSA. The sample comes from a study of cytomegalovirus exposure and HLA in healthy donors. The study's findings and limits: Most TCR sequences were uncommon, yet certain public TCRs appeared in many donors.

The sample taken for sequencing was PBMCs. The genes are TRBV7-2 and TRBJ2-1; D remains ambiguous. This clonotype originated in a female donor in good health and CMV-seropositive. The CDR3 region is CASSFRDEQFF. The CDR3 region has the DNA TGTGCCAGCAGCTTCCGGGATGAGCAGTTCTTC.